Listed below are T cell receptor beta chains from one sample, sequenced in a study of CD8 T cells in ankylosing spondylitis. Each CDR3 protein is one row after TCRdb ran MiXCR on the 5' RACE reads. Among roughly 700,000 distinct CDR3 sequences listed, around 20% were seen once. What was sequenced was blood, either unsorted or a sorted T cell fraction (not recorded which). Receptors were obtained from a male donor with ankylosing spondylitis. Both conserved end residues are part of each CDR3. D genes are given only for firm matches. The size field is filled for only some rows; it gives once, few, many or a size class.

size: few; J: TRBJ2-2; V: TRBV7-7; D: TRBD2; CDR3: CASSSQLAGKDTGELFF; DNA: TGTGCCAGCAGCAGCCAACTAGCGGGGAAAGATACCGGGGAGCTGTTTTTT
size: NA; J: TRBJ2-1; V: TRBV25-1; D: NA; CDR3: CASGRGSEQFF; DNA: TGTGCCAGCGGGAGGGGGAGCGAGCAGTTCTTC
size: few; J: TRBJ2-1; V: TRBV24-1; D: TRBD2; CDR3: CATSPSGPYNEQFF; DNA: TGTGCCACCAGTCCTAGCGGGCCCTACAATGAGCAGTTCTTC
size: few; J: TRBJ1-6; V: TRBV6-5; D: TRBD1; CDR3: CASSYAGLGTASNSPLHF; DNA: TGTGCCAGCAGTTACGCTGGATTAGGGACAGCTTCTAATTCACCCCTCCACTTT
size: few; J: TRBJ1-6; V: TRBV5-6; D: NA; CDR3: CASSFFGRINSPLHF; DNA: TGTGCCAGCAGCTTTTTTGGACGGATTAATTCACCCCTCCACTTT
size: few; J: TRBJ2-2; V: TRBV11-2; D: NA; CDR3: CASSLPLQNTGELFF; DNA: TGTGCCAGCAGCCTCCCATTACAGAACACCGGGGAGCTGTTTTTT
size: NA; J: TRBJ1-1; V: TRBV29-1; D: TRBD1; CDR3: CSVEGDSKNTEAFF; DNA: TGCAGCGTTGAAGGGGACAGCAAGAACACTGAAGCTTTCTTT
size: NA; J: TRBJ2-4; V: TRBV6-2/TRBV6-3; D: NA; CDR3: CASRKADQLAKNIQYF; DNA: TGTGCCAGCAGGAAGGCAGACCAGCTAGCCAAAAACATTCAGTACTTC
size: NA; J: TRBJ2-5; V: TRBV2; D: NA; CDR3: CASSVDRGPQETQYF; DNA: TGTGCCAGCAGTGTAGATCGAGGACCCCAAGAGACCCAGTACTTC
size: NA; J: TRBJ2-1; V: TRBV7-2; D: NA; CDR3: CASSQRGDLRYNEQFF; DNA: TGTGCCAGCAGCCAGAGGGGGGACCTCCGGTACAATGAGCAGTTCTTC
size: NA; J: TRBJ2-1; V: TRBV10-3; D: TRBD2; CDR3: CAISESLERDNEQFF; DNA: TGTGCCATCAGTGAGTCATTAGAGCGGGATAATGAGCAGTTCTTC
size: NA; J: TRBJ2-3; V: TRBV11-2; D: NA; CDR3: CASSLDVDSSTDTQYF; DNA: TGTGCCAGCAGCTTAGATGTCGATAGTAGCACAGATACGCAGTATTTT
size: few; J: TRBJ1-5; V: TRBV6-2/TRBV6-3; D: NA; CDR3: CASSHDRGPNQPQHF; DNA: TGTGCCAGCAGTCACGACCGGGGGCCCAATCAGCCCCAGCATTTT
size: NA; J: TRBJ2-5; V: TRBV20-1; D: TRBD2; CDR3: CSANKALGLAGEQETQYF; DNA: TGCAGTGCTAACAAAGCACTGGGACTAGCGGGAGAGCAAGAGACCCAGTACTTC
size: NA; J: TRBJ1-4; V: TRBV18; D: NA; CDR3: CASSPGVLPRFF; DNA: TGTGCCAGCTCACCGGGCGTTCTTCCGCGGTTTTTT
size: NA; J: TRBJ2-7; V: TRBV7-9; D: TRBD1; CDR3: CASSFFPGGNEQYF; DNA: TGTGCCAGCAGTTTCTTCCCAGGGGGCAACGAGCAGTACTTC
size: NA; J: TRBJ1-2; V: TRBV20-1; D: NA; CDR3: CSARGQYDYGYTF; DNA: TGCAGTGCTAGAGGACAGTACGACTATGGCTACACCTTC
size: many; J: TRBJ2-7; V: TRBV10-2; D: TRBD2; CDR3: CASTVSGTSAYEQYF; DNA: TGCGCCAGCACAGTTTCCGGGACTAGCGCCTACGAGCAGTACTTC
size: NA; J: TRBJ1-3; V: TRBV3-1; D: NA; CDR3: CASSPGATGNTIYF; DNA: TGTGCCAGCAGCCCAGGGGCGACTGGAAACACCATATATTTT
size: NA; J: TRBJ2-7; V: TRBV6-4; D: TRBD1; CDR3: CASNSPGTGKGSEEQYF; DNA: TGTGCCAGCAATAGTCCCGGGACAGGGAAGGGAAGTGAAGAGCAGTACTTC
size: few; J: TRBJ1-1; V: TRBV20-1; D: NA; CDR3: CSAEEGRNTEAFF; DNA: TGCAGTGCAGAGGAGGGCAGGAACACTGAAGCTTTCTTT
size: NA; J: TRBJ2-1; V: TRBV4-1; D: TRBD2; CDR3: CASSQDGVAGGSSYNEQFF; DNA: TGCGCCAGCAGCCAAGACGGGGTAGCGGGAGGAAGCTCCTACAATGAGCAGTTCTTC
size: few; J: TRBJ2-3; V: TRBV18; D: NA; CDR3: CASSPSASTADTQYF; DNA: TGTGCCAGCTCACCTTCTGCGTCCACGGCAGATACGCAGTATTTT